The clone carrying this T cell receptor (beta chain) was observed a few times. The data belong to a study of OX40 agonist ivuxolimab in advanced cancers. Produced via immunoSEQ multiplex PCR; TCRdb's table is partial and in-frame only. The data contain about 58,000 clones, around 84% of them singletons. V was shortened by 1 base and J by 6 bases, with 13 bases between the two germline ends. This CDR3 comprises 15 residues. CDR1 is LNHNV, CDR2 YYDKDF, per germline (reference sequence). The sequence was obtained from an adult with an advanced solid tumor such as melanoma, head and neck, liver or kidney cancer. The chain recombines TRBV15 with TRBJ2-1, with D hard to call. The material was CD4+ or CD8+ T cells sorted from blood, obtained in a trial of the OX40 agonist ivuxolimab. The chain's CDR3 is CATSRVRGPTNEQFF. Written as DNA, the CDR3 is TGTGCCACCAGCAGAGTCAGAGGACCTACCAATGAGCAGTTCTTC. The variable domain in full, with the rest retrieved from reference TRBV15 and TRBJ2-1, is DAMVIQNPRYQVTQFGKPVTLSCSQTLNHNVMYWYQQKSSQAPKLLFHYYDKDFNNEADTPDNFQSRRPNTSFCFLDIRSPGLGDTAMYLCATSRVRGPTNEQFFGPGTRLTVL.